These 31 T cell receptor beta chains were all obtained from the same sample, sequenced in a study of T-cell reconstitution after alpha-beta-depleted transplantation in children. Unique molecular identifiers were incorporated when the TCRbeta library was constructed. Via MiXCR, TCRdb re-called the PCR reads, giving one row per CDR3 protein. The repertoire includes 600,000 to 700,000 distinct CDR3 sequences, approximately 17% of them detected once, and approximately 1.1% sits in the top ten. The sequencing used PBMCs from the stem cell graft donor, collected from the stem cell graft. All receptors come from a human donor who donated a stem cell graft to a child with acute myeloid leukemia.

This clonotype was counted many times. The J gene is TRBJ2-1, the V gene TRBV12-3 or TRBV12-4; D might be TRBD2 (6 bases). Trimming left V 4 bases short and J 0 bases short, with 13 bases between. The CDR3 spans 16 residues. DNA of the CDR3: TGTGCCAGCAGTTCCCCCGGGACTCTCTCCTACAATGAGCAGTTCTTC. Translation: CASSSPGTLSYNEQFF.

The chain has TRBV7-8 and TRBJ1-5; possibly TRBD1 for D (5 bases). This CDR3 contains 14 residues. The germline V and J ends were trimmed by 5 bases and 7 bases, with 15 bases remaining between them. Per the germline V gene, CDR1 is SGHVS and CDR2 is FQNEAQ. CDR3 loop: CASSLEGWSQPQHF. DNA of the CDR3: TGTGCCAGCAGCCTAGAGGGGTGGTCCCAGCCCCAGCATTTT.

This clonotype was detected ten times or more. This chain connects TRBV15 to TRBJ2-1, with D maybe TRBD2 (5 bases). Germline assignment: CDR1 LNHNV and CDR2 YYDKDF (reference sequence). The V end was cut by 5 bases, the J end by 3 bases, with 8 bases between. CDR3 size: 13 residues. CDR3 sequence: CATSFRDYNEQFF. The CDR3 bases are TGTGCCACCAGCTTCCGGGACTACAATGAGCAGTTCTTC. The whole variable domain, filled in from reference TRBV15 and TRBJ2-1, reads DAMVIQNPRYQVTQFGKPVTLSCSQTLNHNVMYWYQQKSSQAPKLLFHYYDKDFNNEADTPDNFQSRRPNTSFCFLDIRSPGLGDTAMYLCATSFRDYNEQFFGPGTRLTVL.

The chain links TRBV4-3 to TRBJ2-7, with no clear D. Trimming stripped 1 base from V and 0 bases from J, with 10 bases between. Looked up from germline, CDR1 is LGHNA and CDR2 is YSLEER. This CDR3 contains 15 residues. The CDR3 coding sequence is TGCGCCAGCAGCCAAGGACGCCAGATCTCCTACGAGCAGTACTTC. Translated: CASSQGRQISYEQYF.

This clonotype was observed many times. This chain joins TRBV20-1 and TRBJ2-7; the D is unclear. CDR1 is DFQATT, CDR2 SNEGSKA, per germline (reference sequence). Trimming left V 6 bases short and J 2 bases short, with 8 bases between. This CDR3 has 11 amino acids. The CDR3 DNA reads TGCAGTGCCTCAGGCCCCTACGAGCAGTACGTC. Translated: CSASGPYEQYV.

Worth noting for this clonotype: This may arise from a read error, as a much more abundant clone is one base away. CDR3: CACSLDDGTDNEQFF. For the CDR3, the DNA is TGTGCCTGCAGCTTAGATGACGGGACAGACAATGAGCAGTTCTTC. This chain joins TRBV7-2 and TRBJ2-1, with 7 bases that match TRBD1. The CDR3 spans 15 residues. Germline V CDR1 and CDR2: SGHTA, FQGNSA. The variable domain in full, completed from reference TRBV7-2 and TRBJ2-1, reads GAGVSQSPSNKVTEKGKDVELRCDPISGHTALYWYRQSLGQGLEFLIYFQGNSAPDKSGLPSDRFSAERTGGSVSTLTIQRTQQEDSAVYLCACSLDDGTDNEQFFGPGTRLTVL.

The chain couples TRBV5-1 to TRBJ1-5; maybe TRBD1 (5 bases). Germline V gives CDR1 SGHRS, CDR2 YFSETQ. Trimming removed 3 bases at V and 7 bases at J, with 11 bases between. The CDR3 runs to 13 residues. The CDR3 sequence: CASSWAGEQPQHF. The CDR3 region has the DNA TGCGCCAGCAGCTGGGCGGGGGAACAGCCCCAGCATTTT.

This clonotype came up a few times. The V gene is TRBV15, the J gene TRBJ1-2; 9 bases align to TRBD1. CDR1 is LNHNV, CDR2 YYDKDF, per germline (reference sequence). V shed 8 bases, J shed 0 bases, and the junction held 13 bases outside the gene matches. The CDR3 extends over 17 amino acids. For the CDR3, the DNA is TGTGCCACCGTCGATCCCCTGGGACAGGGCCCTAACTATGGCTACACCTTC. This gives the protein CATVDPLGQGPNYGYTF.

CDR3 protein: CAISDSINQPQHF. The CDR3 DNA follows: TGTGCCATCAGTGATTCAATCAACCAGCCCCAGCATTTT. V gene TRBV10-3 combines with J gene TRBJ1-5; D not resolved. Trimming took off 3 bases at V and 7 bases at J, with 10 bases between the two ends. The CDR3 totals 13 residues. Per the germline V gene, CDR1 is ENHRY and CDR2 is SYGVKD.

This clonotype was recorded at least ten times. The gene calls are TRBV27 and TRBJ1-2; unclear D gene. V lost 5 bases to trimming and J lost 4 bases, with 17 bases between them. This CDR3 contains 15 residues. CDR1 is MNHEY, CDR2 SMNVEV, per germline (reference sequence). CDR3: CASSPTSGSAYGYTF. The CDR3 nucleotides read TGTGCCAGCAGTCCAACATCAGGCTCTGCCTATGGCTACACCTTC.

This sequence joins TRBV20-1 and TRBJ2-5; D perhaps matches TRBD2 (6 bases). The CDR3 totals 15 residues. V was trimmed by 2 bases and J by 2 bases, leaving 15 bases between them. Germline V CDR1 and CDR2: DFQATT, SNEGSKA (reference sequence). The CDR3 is CSARSDRGKQETQYF. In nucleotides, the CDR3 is TGCAGTGCTAGATCGGACCGGGGGAAGCAAGAGACCCAGTACTTC.

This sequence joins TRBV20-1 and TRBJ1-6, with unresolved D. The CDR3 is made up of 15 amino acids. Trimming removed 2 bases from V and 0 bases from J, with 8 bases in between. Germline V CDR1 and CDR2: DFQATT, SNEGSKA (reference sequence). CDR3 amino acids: CSARPPSSYNSPLHF. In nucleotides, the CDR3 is TGCAGTGCTAGACCTCCGAGCTCCTATAATTCACCCCTCCACTTT.

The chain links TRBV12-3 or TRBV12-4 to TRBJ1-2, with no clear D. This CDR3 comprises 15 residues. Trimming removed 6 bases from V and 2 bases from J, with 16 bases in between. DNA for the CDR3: TGTGCCAGCAGCCACTCAGCGGGCGACAACTATGGCTACACCTTC. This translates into CASSHSAGDNYGYTF.

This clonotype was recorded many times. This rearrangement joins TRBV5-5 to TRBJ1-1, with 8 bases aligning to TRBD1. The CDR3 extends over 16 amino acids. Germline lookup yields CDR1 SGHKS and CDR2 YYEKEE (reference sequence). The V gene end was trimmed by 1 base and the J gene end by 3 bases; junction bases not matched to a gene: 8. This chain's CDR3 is CASSLFQGAPDTEAFF. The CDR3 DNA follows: TGTGCCAGCAGCTTGTTTCAGGGGGCGCCGGACACTGAAGCTTTCTTT.

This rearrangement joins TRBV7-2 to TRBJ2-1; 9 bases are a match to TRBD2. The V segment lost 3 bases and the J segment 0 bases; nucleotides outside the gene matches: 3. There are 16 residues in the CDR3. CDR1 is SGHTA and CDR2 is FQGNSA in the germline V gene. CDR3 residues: CASSFGTSLSYNEQFF. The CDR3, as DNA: TGTGCCAGCAGCTTCGGGACTAGCCTCTCCTACAATGAGCAGTTCTTC.

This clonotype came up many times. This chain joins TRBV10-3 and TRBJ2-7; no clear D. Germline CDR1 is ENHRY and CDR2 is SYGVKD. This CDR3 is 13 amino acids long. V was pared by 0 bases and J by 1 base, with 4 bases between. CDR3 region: CAISESGSYEQYF. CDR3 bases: TGTGCCATCAGTGAGTCGGGATCCTACGAGCAGTACTTC.

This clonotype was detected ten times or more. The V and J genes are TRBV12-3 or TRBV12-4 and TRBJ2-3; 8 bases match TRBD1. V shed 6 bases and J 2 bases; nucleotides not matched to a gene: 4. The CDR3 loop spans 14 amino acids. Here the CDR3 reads CASRRQGYTDTQYF. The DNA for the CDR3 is TGTGCCAGCAGACGACAGGGGTACACAGATACGCAGTATTTT.

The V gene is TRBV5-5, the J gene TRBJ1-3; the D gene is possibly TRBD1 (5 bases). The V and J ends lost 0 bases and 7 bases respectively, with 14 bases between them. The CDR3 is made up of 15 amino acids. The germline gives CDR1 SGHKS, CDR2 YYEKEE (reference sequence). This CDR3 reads CASSLAGGPSNTIYF. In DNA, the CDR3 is TGTGCCAGCAGCTTGGCCGGGGGACCGAGCAACACCATATATTTT. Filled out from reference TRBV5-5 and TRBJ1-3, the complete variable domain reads DAGVTQSPTHLIKTRGQQVTLRCSPISGHKSVSWYQQVLGQGPQFIFQYYEKEERGRGNFPDRFSARQFPNYSSELNVNALLLGDSALYLCASSLAGGPSNTIYFGEGSWLTVV.

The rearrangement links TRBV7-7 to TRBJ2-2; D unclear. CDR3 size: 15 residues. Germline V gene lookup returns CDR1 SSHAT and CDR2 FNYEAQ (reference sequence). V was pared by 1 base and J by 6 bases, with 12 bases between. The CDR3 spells CASSLGGDLPGELFF. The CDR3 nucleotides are TGTGCCAGCAGCTTAGGCGGTGACCTGCCCGGGGAGCTGTTTTTT.

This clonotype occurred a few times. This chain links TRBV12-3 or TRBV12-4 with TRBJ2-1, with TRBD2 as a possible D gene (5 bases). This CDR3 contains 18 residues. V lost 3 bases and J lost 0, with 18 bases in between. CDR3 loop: CASSLLPPDWSSYNEQFF. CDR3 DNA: TGTGCCAGCAGTTTGCTACCTCCGGACTGGAGCTCCTACAATGAGCAGTTCTTC.

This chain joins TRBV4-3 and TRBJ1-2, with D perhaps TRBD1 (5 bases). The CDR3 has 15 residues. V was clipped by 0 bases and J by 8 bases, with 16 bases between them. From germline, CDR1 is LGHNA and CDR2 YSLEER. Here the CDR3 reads CASSQDQAQGKGYTF. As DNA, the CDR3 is TGCGCCAGCAGCCAAGATCAAGCCCAGGGTAAAGGCTACACCTTC.

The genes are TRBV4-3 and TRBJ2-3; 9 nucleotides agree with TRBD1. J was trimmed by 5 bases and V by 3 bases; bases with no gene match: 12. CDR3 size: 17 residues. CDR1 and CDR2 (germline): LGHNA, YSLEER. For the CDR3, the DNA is TGCGCCAGCAGCCAGGTGGACAGGGGAAAGGATCGAGATACGCAGTATTTT. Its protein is CASSQVDRGKDRDTQYF.

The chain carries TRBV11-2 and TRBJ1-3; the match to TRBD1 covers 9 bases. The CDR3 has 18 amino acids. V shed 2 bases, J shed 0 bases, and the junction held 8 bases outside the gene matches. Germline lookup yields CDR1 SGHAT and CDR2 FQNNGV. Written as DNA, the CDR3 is TGTGCCAGCAGCTTAACAGGGGGCGCGAATGTCTCTGGAAACACCATATATTTT. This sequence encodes CASSLTGGANVSGNTIYF.

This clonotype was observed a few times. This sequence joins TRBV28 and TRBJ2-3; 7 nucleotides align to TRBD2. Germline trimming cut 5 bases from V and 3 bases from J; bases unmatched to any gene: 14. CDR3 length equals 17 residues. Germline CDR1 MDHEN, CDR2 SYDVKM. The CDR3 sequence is CASSPPSGWGWTDTQYF. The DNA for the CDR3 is TGTGCCAGCAGTCCTCCTAGCGGATGGGGATGGACAGATACGCAGTATTTT.

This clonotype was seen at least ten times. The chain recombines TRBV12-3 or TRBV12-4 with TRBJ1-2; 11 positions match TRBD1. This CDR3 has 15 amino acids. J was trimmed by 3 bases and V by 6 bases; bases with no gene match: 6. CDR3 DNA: TGTGCCAGCAGCCGAACGGGACAGGGGGACTATGGCTACACCTTC. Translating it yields CASSRTGQGDYGYTF.

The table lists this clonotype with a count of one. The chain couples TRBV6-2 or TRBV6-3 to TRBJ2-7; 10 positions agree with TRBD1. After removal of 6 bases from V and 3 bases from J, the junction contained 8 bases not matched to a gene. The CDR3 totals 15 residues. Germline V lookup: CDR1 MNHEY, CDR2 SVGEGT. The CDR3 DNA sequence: TGTGCCAGCAGGGCCTCCGGACAGGGGGACTACGAGCAGTACTTC. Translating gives CASRASGQGDYEQYF.

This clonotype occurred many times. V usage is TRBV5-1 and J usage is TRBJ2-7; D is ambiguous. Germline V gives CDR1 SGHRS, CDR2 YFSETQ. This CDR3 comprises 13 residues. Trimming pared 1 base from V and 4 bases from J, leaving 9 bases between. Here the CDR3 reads CASSLRPTYEQYF. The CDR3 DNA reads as TGCGCCAGCAGCTTGCGCCCTACGTACGAGCAGTACTTC.

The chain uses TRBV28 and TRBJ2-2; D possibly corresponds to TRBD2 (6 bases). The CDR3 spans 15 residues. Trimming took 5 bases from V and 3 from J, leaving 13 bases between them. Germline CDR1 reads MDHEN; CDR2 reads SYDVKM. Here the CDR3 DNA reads TGTGCCAGCAGTAGCCGGGACTTCCACACCGGGGAGCTGTTTTTT. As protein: CASSSRDFHTGELFF. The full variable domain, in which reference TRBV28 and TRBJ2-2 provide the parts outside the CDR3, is DVKVTQSSRYLVKRTGEKVFLECVQDMDHENMFWYRQDPGLGLRLIYFSYDVKMKEKGDIPEGYSVSREKKERFSLILESASTNQTSMYLCASSSRDFHTGELFFGEGSRLTVL.

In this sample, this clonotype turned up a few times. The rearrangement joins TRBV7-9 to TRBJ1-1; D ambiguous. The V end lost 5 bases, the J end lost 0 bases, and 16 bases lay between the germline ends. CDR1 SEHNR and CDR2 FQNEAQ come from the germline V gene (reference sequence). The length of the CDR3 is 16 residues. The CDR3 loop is CASSPSMEFMNTEAFF. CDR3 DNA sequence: TGTGCCAGCAGCCCTTCGATGGAGTTCATGAACACTGAAGCTTTCTTT.

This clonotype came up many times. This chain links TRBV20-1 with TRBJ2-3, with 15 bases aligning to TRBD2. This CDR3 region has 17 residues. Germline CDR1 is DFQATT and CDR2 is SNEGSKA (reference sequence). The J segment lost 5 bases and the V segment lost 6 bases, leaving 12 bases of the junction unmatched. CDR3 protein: CSALGLAGGAKEDTQYF. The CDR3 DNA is TGCAGTGCCCTTGGACTAGCGGGGGGGGCGAAAGAAGATACGCAGTATTTT.

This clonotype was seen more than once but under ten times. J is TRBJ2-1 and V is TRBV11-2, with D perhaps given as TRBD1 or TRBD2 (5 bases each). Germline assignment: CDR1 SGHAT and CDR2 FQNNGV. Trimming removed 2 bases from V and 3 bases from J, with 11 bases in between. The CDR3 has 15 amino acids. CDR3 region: CASSLMGRIYNEQFF. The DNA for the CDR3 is TGTGCCAGCAGCTTAATGGGACGGATCTACAATGAGCAGTTCTTC.